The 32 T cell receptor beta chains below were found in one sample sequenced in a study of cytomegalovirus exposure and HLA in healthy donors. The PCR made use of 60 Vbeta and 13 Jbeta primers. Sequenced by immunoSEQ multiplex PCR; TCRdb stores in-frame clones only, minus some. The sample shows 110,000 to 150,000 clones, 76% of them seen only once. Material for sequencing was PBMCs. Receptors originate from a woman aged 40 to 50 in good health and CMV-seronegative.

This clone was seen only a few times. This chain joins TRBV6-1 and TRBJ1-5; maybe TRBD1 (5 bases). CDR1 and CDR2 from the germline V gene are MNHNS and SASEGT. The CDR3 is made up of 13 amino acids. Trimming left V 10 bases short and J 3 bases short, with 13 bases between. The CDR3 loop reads CATARDFNQPQHF. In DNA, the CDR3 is TGTGCCACCGCGAGGGACTTCAATCAGCCCCAGCATTTT.

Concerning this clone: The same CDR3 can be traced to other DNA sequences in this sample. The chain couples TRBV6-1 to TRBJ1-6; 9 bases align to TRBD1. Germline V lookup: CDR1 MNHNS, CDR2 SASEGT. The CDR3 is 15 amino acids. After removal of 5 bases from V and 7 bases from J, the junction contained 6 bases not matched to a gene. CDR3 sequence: CASSTQGADNSPLHF. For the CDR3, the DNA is TGTGCCAGCAGTACACAGGGGGCGGACAATTCACCCCTCCACTTT.

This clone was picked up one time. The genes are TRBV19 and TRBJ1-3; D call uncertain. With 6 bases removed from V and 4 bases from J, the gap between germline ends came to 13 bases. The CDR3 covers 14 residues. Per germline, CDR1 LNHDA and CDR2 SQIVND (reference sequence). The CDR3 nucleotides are TGTGCCAGTAGCTTCGGCGCTAGGGGAAACACCATATATTTT. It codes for CASSFGARGNTIYF.

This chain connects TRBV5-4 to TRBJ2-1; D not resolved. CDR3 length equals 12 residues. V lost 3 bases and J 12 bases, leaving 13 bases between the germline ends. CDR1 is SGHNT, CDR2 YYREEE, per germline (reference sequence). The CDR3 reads CASSYDLRGQFF. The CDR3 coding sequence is TGTGCCAGCAGCTACGACTTGCGAGGGCAGTTCTTC.

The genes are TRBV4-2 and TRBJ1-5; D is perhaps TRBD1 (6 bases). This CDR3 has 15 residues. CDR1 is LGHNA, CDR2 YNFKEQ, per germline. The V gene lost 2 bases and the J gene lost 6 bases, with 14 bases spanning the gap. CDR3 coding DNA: TGTGCCAGCAGCCAAAAACAGGGATCGGGTCAGCCCCAGCATTTT. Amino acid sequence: CASSQKQGSGQPQHF.

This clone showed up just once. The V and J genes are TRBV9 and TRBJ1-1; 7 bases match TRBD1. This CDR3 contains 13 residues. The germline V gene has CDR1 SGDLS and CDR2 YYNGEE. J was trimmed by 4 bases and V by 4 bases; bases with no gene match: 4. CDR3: CASSRTGGTEAFF. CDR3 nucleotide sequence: TGTGCCAGCAGCCGGACAGGCGGCACTGAAGCTTTCTTT.

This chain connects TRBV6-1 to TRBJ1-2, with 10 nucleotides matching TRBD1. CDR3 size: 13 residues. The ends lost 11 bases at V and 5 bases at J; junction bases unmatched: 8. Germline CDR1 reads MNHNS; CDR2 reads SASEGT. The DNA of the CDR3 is TGTGCCGGGGGACAGGGGATTACTTATGGCTACACCTTC. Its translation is CAGGQGITYGYTF.

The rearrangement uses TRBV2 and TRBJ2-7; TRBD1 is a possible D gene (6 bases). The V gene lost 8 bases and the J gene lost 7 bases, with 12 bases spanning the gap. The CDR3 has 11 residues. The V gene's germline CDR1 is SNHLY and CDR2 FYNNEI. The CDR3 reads CASDQGNEQYF. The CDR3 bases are TGTGCCAGCGATCAGGGGAATGAGCAGTACTTC.

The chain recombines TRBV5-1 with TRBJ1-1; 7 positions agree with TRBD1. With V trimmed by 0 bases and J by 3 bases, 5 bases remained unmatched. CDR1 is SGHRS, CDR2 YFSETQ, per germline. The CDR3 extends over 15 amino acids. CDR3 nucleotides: TGCGCCAGCAGCTTGGGACAGGGACTGGACACTGAAGCTTTCTTT. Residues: CASSLGQGLDTEAFF.

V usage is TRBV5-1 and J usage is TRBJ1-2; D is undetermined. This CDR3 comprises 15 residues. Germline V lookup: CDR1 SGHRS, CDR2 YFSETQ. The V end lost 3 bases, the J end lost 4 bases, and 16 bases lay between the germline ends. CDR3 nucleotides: TGCGCCAGCAGCTCGAGAGGGCGCACCGTCTATGGCTACACCTTC. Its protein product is CASSSRGRTVYGYTF.

CDR3 DNA: TGTGCCAGCAGTTCTAGCTCCTACGAGCAGTACTTC. Protein product: CASSSSSYEQYF. The chain recombines TRBV7-9 with TRBJ2-7; D unresolved. The germline gives CDR1 SEHNR, CDR2 FQNEAQ (reference sequence). The CDR3 is made up of 12 amino acids. Trimming took 6 bases from V and 0 from J, leaving 6 bases between them. Supplemented by reference TRBV7-9 and TRBJ2-7, the full variable domain reads DTGVSQNPRHKITKRGQNVTFRCDPISEHNRLYWYRQTLGQGPEFLTYFQNEAQLEKSRLLSDRFSAERPKGSFSTLEIQRTEQGDSAMYLCASSSSSYEQYFGPGTRLTVT.

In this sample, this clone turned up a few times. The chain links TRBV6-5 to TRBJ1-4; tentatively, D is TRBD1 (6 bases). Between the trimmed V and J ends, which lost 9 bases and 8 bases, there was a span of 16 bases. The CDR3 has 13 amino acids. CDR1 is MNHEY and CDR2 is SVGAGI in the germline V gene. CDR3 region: CASKTGSREKLFF. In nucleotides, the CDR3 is TGTGCCAGTAAGACAGGTTCTCGGGAAAAACTGTTTTTT.

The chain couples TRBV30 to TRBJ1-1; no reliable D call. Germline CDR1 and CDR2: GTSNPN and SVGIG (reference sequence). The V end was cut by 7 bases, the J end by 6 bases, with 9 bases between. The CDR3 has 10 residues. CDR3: CAFDSPEAFF. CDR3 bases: TGTGCCTTTGACTCGCCTGAAGCTTTCTTT.

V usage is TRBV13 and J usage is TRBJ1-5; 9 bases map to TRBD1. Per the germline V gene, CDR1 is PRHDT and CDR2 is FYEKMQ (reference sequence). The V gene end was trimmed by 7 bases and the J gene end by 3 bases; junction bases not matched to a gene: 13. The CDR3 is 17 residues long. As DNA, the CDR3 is TGTGCCAGCACCCGGACAGGGGCGCGCGGGGTCAATCAGCCCCAGCATTTT. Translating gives CASTRTGARGVNQPQHF. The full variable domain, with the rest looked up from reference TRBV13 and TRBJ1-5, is AAGVIQSPRHLIKEKRETATLKCYPIPRHDTVYWYQQGPGQDPQFLISFYEKMQSDKGSIPDRFSAQQFSDYHSELNMSSLELGDSALYFCASTRTGARGVNQPQHFGDGTRLSIL.

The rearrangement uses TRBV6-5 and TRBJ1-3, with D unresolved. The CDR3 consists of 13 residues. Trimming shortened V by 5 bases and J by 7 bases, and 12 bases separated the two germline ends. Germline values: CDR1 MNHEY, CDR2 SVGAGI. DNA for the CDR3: TGTGCCAGCAGTACCCATCAGGCCAACACCATATATTTT. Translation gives CASSTHQANTIYF.

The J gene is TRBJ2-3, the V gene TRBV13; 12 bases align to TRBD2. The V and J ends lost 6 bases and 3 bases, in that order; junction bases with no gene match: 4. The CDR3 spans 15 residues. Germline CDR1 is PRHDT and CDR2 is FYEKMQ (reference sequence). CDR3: CASRPTSGRTDTQYF. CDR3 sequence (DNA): TGTGCCAGCAGGCCTACTAGCGGGAGGACAGATACGCAGTATTTT.

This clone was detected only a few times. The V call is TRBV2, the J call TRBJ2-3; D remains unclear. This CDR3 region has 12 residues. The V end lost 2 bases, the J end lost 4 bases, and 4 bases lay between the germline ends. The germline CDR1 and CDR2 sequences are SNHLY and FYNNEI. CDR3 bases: TGTGCCAGCAGTGAAAGCGCAGATACGCAGTATTTT. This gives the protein CASSESADTQYF.

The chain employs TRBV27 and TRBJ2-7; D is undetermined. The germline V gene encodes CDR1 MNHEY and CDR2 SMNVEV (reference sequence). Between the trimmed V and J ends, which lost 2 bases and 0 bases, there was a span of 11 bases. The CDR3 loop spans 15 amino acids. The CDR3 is CASSLMLASSYEQYF. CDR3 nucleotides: TGTGCCAGCAGTTTAATGCTCGCGAGCTCCTACGAGCAGTACTTC.

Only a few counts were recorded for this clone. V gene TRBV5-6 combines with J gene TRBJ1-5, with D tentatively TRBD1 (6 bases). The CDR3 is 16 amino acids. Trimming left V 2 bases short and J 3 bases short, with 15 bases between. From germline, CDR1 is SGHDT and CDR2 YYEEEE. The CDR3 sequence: CASSLQSRGYNQPQHF. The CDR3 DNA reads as TGTGCCAGCAGCTTACAATCCAGGGGCTACAATCAGCCCCAGCATTTT.

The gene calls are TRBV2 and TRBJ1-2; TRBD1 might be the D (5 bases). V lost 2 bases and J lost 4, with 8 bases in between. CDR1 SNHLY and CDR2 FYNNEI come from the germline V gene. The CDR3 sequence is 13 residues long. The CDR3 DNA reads TGTGCCAGCAGTGAAAGGGGCACCTATGGCTACACCTTC. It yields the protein CASSERGTYGYTF.

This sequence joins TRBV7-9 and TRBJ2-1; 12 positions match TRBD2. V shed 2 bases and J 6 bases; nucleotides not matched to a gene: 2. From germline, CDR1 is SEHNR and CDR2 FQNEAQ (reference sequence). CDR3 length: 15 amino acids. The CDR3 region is CASSLLAGGANEQFF. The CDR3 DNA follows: TGTGCCAGCAGCTTACTAGCGGGAGGGGCCAATGAGCAGTTCTTC.

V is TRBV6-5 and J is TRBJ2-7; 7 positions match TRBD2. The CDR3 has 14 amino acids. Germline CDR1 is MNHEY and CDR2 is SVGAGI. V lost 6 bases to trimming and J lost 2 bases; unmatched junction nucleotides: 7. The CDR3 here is CASREPGLTYEQYF. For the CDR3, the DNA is TGTGCCAGCAGGGAGCCGGGACTAACCTACGAGCAGTACTTC.

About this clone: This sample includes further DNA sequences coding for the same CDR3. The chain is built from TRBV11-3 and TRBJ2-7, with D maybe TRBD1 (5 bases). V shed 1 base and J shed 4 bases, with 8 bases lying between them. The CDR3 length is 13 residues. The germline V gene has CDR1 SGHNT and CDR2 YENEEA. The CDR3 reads CASSLGGSYEQYF. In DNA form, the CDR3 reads TGTGCCAGCAGCTTAGGGGGCTCGTACGAGCAGTACTTC. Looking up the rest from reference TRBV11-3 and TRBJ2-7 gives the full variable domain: EAGVVQSPRYKIIEKKQPVAFWCNPISGHNTLYWYLQNLGQGPELLIRYENEEAVDDSQLPKDRFSAERLKGVDSTLKIQPAELGDSAVYLCASSLGGSYEQYFGPGTRLTVT.

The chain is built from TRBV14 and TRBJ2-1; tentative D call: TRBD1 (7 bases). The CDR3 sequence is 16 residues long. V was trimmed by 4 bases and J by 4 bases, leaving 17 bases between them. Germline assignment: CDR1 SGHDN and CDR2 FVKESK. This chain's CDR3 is CASSPTGRGEYNEQFF. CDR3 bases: TGTGCCAGCAGCCCGACGGGCAGGGGGGAGTACAATGAGCAGTTCTTC. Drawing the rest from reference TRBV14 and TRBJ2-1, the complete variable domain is EAGVTQFPSHSVIEKGQTVTLRCDPISGHDNLYWYRRVMGKEIKFLLHFVKESKQDESGMPNNRFLAERTGGTYSTLKVQPAELEDSGVYFCASSPTGRGEYNEQFFGPGTRLTVL.

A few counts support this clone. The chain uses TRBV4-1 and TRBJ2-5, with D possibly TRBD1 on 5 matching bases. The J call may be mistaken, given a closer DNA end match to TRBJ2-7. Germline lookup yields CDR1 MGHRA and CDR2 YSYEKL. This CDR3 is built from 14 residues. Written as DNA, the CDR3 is TGCGCCAGCAGCCAAGAGAGCAGTAGGGGCGAGCAGTACTTC. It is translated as CASSQESSRGEQYF.

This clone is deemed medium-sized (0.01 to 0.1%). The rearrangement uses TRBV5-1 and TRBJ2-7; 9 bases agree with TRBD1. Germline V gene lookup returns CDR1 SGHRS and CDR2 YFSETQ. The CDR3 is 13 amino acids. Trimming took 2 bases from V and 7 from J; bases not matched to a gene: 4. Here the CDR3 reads CASSFGQGKEQYF. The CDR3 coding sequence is TGCGCCAGCAGCTTCGGACAGGGGAAAGAGCAGTACTTC.

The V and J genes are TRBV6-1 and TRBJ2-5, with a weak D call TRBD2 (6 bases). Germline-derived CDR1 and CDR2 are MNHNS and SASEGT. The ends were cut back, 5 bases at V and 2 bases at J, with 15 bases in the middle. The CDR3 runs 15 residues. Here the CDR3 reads CASSPGDLGQETQYF. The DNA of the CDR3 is TGTGCCAGCAGTCCCGGGGACTTGGGGCAAGAGACCCAGTACTTC.

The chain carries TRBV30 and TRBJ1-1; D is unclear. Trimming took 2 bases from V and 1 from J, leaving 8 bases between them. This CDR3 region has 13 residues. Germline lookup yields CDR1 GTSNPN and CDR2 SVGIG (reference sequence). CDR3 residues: CAWSLRWNTEAFF. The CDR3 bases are TGTGCCTGGAGTCTGAGATGGAACACTGAAGCTTTCTTT.

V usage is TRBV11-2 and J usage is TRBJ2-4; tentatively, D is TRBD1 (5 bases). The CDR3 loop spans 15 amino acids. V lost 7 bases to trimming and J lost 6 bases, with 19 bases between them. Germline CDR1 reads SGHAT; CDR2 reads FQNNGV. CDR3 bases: TGTGCCAGCACCCTCGGACAAGGGCCCCTAAACATTCAGTACTTC. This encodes CASTLGQGPLNIQYF.

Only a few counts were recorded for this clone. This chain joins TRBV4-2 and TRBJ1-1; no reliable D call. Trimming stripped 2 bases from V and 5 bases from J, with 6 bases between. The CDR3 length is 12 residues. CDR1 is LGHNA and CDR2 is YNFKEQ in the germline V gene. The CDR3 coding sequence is TGTGCCAGCAGCCAAAAGAGAACTGAAGCTTTCTTT. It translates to CASSQKRTEAFF.

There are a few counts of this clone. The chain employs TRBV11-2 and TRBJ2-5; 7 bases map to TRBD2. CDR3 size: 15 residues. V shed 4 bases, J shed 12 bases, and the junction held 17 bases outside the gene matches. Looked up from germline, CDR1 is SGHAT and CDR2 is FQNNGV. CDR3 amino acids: CASSWTTSAGLAKYF. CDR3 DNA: TGTGCCAGCAGCTGGACCACTAGCGCAGGGCTGGCTAAGTACTTC.

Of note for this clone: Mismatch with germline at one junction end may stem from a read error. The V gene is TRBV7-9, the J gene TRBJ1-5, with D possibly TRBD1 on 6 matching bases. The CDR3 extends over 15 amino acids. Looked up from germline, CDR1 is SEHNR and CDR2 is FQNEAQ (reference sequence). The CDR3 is CSSSFGRGSNQPQHF. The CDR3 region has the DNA TGTTCCAGCAGCTTCGGCAGGGGTAGCAATCAGCCCCAGCATTTT.